These 25 T cell receptor beta chains share one sample of origin, sequenced in a study of graft-versus-host responses after intestinal transplantation. Method: immunoSEQ multiplex PCR; TCRdb's copy keeps in-frame clones and lacks some. The sample shows 27,000 or so clones, more than 75% of them seen only once. Their target antigens are unknown. The sequencing used unstimulated CD4+ T cells sorted from spleen or lymph node cells, collected before intestinal transplant. The receptors were gathered from a human donor who received an intestinal transplant.

This clone was seen a single time. V gene TRBV9 combines with J gene TRBJ1-5, with TRBD1 as a possible D gene (6 bases). This CDR3 region has 13 residues. V lost 2 bases and J 9 bases, leaving 12 bases between the germline ends. CDR1 SGDLS and CDR2 YYNGEE come from the germline V gene. In nucleotides, the CDR3 is TGTGCCAGCAGCGTGACAGGTAGAGGGCCCCAGCATTTT. The encoded protein is CASSVTGRGPQHF.

This chain links TRBV2 with TRBJ2-5; 10 nucleotides align to TRBD2. The V gene's germline CDR1 is SNHLY and CDR2 FYNNEI. The CDR3 is 16 amino acids. V dropped 4 bases and J dropped 0; count of bases not matched to a gene: 5. The CDR3 protein is CASSARTSGYQETQYF. CDR3 bases: TGTGCCAGCAGTGCCCGGACTAGCGGTTACCAAGAGACCCAGTACTTC. The full variable domain, in which reference TRBV2 and TRBJ2-5 provide the parts outside the CDR3, is EPEVTQTPSHQVTQMGQEVILRCVPISNHLYFYWYRQILGQKVEFLVSFYNNEISEKSEIFDDQFSVERPDGSNFTLKIRSTKLEDSAMYFCASSARTSGYQETQYFGPGTRLLVL.

This chain joins TRBV7-8 and TRBJ1-4; TRBD1 agrees at 7 bases. Germline V CDR1 and CDR2: SGHVS, FQNEAQ. This CDR3 comprises 14 residues. V lost 5 bases to trimming and J lost 4 bases; unmatched junction nucleotides: 4. The CDR3 DNA is TGTGCCAGCAGCACTAGGGGGCGTAATGAAAAACTGTTTTTT. This gives the protein CASSTRGRNEKLFF.

The chain employs TRBV11-3 and TRBJ1-2, with D hard to call. From germline, CDR1 is SGHNT and CDR2 YENEEA. The CDR3 totals 13 residues. Trimming stripped 4 bases from V and 3 bases from J, with 9 bases between. The CDR3 nucleotides read TGTGCCAGCAGCTCCCGCCGGGACTATGGCTACACCTTC. As protein: CASSSRRDYGYTF. Complete variable domain (other parts from reference TRBV11-3 and TRBJ1-2): EAGVVQSPRYKIIEKKQPVAFWCNPISGHNTLYWYLQNLGQGPELLIRYENEEAVDDSQLPKDRFSAERLKGVDSTLKIQPAELGDSAVYLCASSSRRDYGYTFGSGTRLTVV.

The chain carries TRBV4-1 and TRBJ1-1, with a tentative D call TRBD1 (6 bases). The germline V and J ends were trimmed by 1 base and 1 base, with 13 bases remaining between them. Germline lookup yields CDR1 MGHRA and CDR2 YSYEKL. The CDR3 spans 16 residues. The CDR3 protein is CASSQGPGTRNTEAFF. DNA for the CDR3: TGCGCCAGCAGCCAAGGACCCGGGACAAGGAACACTGAAGCTTTCTTT.

This rearrangement joins TRBV6-1 to TRBJ2-2; 9 positions match TRBD2. V lost 6 bases and J lost 6; bases outside the gene matches: 8. CDR1 and CDR2 from the germline V gene are MNHNS and SASEGT. The CDR3 consists of 15 residues. CDR3 nucleotides: TGTGCCAGCAGAATGACTAGCGGACCATCCGGGGAGCTGTTTTTT. Translation: CASRMTSGPSGELFF.

The V and J genes are TRBV19 and TRBJ1-2; tentatively, D is TRBD1 (5 bases). The CDR3 consists of 13 residues. With 3 bases removed from V and 4 bases from J, the gap between germline ends came to 9 bases. Germline CDR1 LNHDA, CDR2 SQIVND (reference sequence). This chain's CDR3 is CASSMDTPYGYTF. The CDR3 nucleotides are TGTGCCAGTAGTATGGACACTCCCTATGGCTACACCTTC.

This clone was found once. The chain couples TRBV28 to TRBJ1-5, with unresolved D. This CDR3 region has 16 residues. Germline V gives CDR1 MDHEN, CDR2 SYDVKM. Trimming left V 6 bases short and J 3 bases short, with 18 bases between. Written as DNA, the CDR3 is TGTGCCAGCAGGCGATTTGGGTCGGTGACCAATCAGCCCCAGCATTTT. Translated: CASRRFGSVTNQPQHF.

The CDR3 coding sequence is TGTGCCAGCAGTTCTCTCGACGGGGCCTACAATGAGCAGTTCTTC. Residues: CASSSLDGAYNEQFF. V is TRBV27 and J is TRBJ2-1; TRBD2 is a possible D gene (5 bases). The ends were cut back, 4 bases at V and 2 bases at J, with 12 bases in the middle. CDR1 and CDR2 from the germline V gene are MNHEY and SMNVEV (reference sequence). The CDR3 is 15 amino acids.

The V and J genes are TRBV11-3 and TRBJ2-7; 8 nucleotides agree with TRBD1. Germline V lookup: CDR1 SGHNT, CDR2 YENEEA. The J segment lost 1 base and the V segment lost 4 bases, leaving 6 bases of the junction unmatched. The CDR3 contains 15 residues. The CDR3 DNA is TGTGCCAGCAGCTCCCCGGGACAGGCTTCCTACGAGCAGTACTTC. The encoded protein is CASSSPGQASYEQYF.

This clone was seen a few times. The chain joins TRBV5-4 to TRBJ2-3; 7 nucleotides agree with TRBD2. The CDR3 is 14 residues long. Germline-derived CDR1 and CDR2 are SGHNT and YYREEE (reference sequence). J gave up 1 base and V 1 base, and 0 bases lay outside the gene matches. CDR3 protein: CASSLLAGTDTQYF. DNA of the CDR3: TGTGCCAGCAGCTTGCTAGCGGGCACAGATACGCAGTATTTT. The entire variable domain, with the rest obtained from reference TRBV5-4 and TRBJ2-3, is as follows: ETGVTQSPTHLIKTRGQQVTLRCSSQSGHNTVSWYQQALGQGPQFIFQYYREEENGRGNFPPRFSGLQFPNYSSELNVNALELDDSALYLCASSLLAGTDTQYFGPGTRLTVL.

In this sample, this clone turned up once. The CDR3 DNA is TGTGCCAGTAGACGTAGGGCCGGTGGAGATACGCAGTATTTT. Its translation: CASRRRAGGDTQYF. The rearrangement uses TRBV28 and TRBJ2-3, with D unclear. V was clipped by 9 bases and J by 5 bases, with 18 bases between them. Germline lookup yields CDR1 MDHEN and CDR2 SYDVKM. The CDR3 spans 14 residues.

The genes are TRBV19 and TRBJ1-1; no clear D gene. Germline V lookup: CDR1 LNHDA, CDR2 SQIVND (reference sequence). Trimming left V 5 bases short and J 3 bases short, with 10 bases between. The CDR3 covers 13 residues. The DNA for the CDR3 is TGTGCCAGTAGTGATCTGAGAGACACTGAAGCTTTCTTT. Translating it yields CASSDLRDTEAFF.

V gene TRBV25-1 combines with J gene TRBJ1-1, with TRBD1 matching over 7 bases. CDR3 length: 17 residues. V was pared by 3 bases and J by 0 bases, with 10 bases of the junction left unmatched. The germline V gene has CDR1 MGHDK and CDR2 SYGVNS. DNA for the CDR3: TGTGCCAGCAGTGACCCACAGGGGTCGGGGATGAACACTGAAGCTTTCTTT. Its protein is CASSDPQGSGMNTEAFF.

V gene TRBV19 combines with J gene TRBJ2-5; no clear D gene. This CDR3 contains 14 residues. Germline V gene data show CDR1 as LNHDA and CDR2 as SQIVND (reference sequence). V lost 8 bases to trimming and J lost 2 bases, with 15 bases between them. The chain's CDR3 is CASRPNRKQETQYF. In DNA, the CDR3 is TGTGCCAGTCGACCAAACAGAAAGCAAGAGACCCAGTACTTC.

The chain carries TRBV2 and TRBJ2-5, with 14 bases that match TRBD2. This CDR3 contains 14 residues. CDR1 SNHLY and CDR2 FYNNEI come from the germline V gene. V lost 10 bases and J lost 5; bases outside the gene matches: 6. CDR3 protein: CAMTSGGGIETQYF. The DNA for the CDR3 is TGTGCCATGACTAGCGGGGGGGGCATCGAGACCCAGTACTTC.

V is TRBV11-3 and J is TRBJ2-2; 14 bases are shared with TRBD2. This CDR3 has 16 residues. Germline CDR1 reads SGHNT; CDR2 reads YENEEA. The V and J ends lost 4 bases and 6 bases, in that order; junction bases with no gene match: 4. This CDR3 reads CASSSRTSGGPGELFF. CDR3 coding DNA: TGTGCCAGCAGCTCGCGGACTAGCGGGGGGCCCGGGGAGCTGTTTTTT.

J is TRBJ2-3 and V is TRBV28; D is unclear. CDR3 length: 12 residues. V was trimmed by 2 bases and J by 2 bases, leaving 2 bases between them. The germline V gene has CDR1 MDHEN and CDR2 SYDVKM. The CDR3 protein is CASSLLTDTQYF. The CDR3, as DNA: TGTGCCAGCAGTTTACTCACAGATACGCAGTATTTT.

In its sample, this clone was seen once. J is TRBJ1-1 and V is TRBV2, with a possible D match to TRBD1 (6 bases). V lost 6 bases, J lost 2 bases, and 13 bases lay in between. CDR3 size: 14 residues. Germline lookup yields CDR1 SNHLY and CDR2 FYNNEI. For the CDR3, the DNA is TGTGCCAGCAGACCTGACAGGCTTAACACTGAAGCTTTCTTT. It codes for CASRPDRLNTEAFF. Using reference TRBV2 and TRBJ1-1 for the parts outside the CDR3, the full variable domain is EPEVTQTPSHQVTQMGQEVILRCVPISNHLYFYWYRQILGQKVEFLVSFYNNEISEKSEIFDDQFSVERPDGSNFTLKIRSTKLEDSAMYFCASRPDRLNTEAFFGQGTRLTVV.

The chain carries TRBV29-1 and TRBJ2-1, with TRBD2 matching over 8 bases. V shed 5 bases, J shed 4 bases, and the junction held 7 bases outside the gene matches. The CDR3 contains 14 residues. Germline values: CDR1 SQVTM, CDR2 ANQGSEA. CDR3 amino acids: CSVLSGSSYNEQFF. In nucleotides, the CDR3 is TGCAGCGTTTTGAGCGGGAGCTCTTACAATGAGCAGTTCTTC.

The rearrangement links TRBV18 to TRBJ2-5; D remains ambiguous. The V gene's germline CDR1 is KGHSH and CDR2 LQKENI. V was shortened by 1 base and J by 1 base, with 7 bases between the two germline ends. This CDR3 has 14 amino acids. CDR3 in amino acids: CASSPRRSQETQYF. DNA for the CDR3: TGTGCCAGCTCACCACGGCGGAGCCAAGAGACCCAGTACTTC.

The rearrangement uses TRBV7-3 and TRBJ2-2; D remains ambiguous. Germline CDR1 reads SGHTA; CDR2 reads FQGTGA. Trimming stripped 2 bases from V and 2 bases from J, with 6 bases between. The CDR3 runs 14 residues. CDR3: CASSLYDNTGELFF. In DNA form, the CDR3 reads TGTGCCAGCAGCTTATATGATAACACCGGGGAGCTGTTTTTT. The whole variable domain, remainder taken from reference TRBV7-3 and TRBJ2-2, is GAGVSQTPSNKVTEKGKYVELRCDPISGHTALYWYRQSLGQGPEFLIYFQGTGAADDSGLPNDRFFAVRPEGSVSTLKIQRTERGDSAVYLCASSLYDNTGELFFGEGSRLTVL.

V and J are TRBV28 and TRBJ1-4; the D is unclear. There are 15 residues in the CDR3. V was pared by 2 bases and J by 0 bases, with 7 bases between. Per germline, CDR1 MDHEN and CDR2 SYDVKM. The CDR3 nucleotides are TGTGCCAGCAGTTTAGGCACCCCAACTAATGAAAAACTGTTTTTT. Its translation is CASSLGTPTNEKLFF.

The rearrangement uses TRBV18 and TRBJ1-1; D possibly corresponds to TRBD1 (5 bases). Trimming pared 2 bases from V and 3 bases from J, leaving 13 bases between. CDR3 size: 15 residues. Germline assignment: CDR1 KGHSH and CDR2 LQKENI. CDR3 residues: CASSPGGQGYTEAFF. The DNA for the CDR3 is TGTGCCAGCTCACCAGGTGGTCAGGGATACACTGAAGCTTTCTTT.

The chain uses TRBV6-5 and TRBJ1-1, with 8 positions matching TRBD1. Trimming cost V 6 bases and J 6 bases; bases outside gene matches: 3. Per germline, CDR1 MNHEY and CDR2 SVGAGI. This CDR3 has 12 amino acids. The CDR3 coding sequence is TGTGCCAGCAGCGGACAGGGCGCTGAAGCTTTCTTT. Amino acids: CASSGQGAEAFF.